These 10 T cell receptor beta chains were all obtained from the same sample, sequenced in a study of CD4+ T cells in melanoma. Assay: immunoSEQ multiplex PCR; the TCRdb copy retains only in-frame clones and omits some. This table has some 5,800 clones, around 68% appearing once. Sequencing was performed on cells from a culture (not recorded whether cultured in vitro). These TCRs come from a human donor with melanoma.

The CDR3, as DNA: TGTGCCTGGAGTGGATCGGGACGGGGTATTTACGAGCAGTACTTC. Amino acid sequence: CAWSGSGRGIYEQYF. The rearrangement joins TRBV30 to TRBJ2-7, with D perhaps TRBD1 or TRBD2 (5 bases each). Germline V gene sequence: CDR1 GTSNPN, CDR2 SVGIG (reference sequence). The CDR3 is 15 residues long. V was cut by 1 base and J by 4 bases, with 17 bases left in between.

The V gene is TRBV9, the J gene TRBJ2-1; a weak D match, TRBD2 (6 bases). The V and J ends lost 3 bases and 0 bases respectively, with 16 bases between them. Germline CDR1 and CDR2: SGDLS and YYNGEE. CDR3 length: 17 residues. CDR3 loop: CASSEPRAGSSYNEQFF. The CDR3 DNA follows: TGTGCCAGCAGCGAGCCTAGGGCGGGGAGCTCCTACAATGAGCAGTTCTTC.

J is TRBJ1-4 and V is TRBV5-6, with D perhaps TRBD1 (6 bases). Germline values: CDR1 SGHDT, CDR2 YYEEEE. The CDR3 has 14 amino acids. The V and J ends lost 2 bases and 5 bases respectively, with 10 bases between them. The CDR3 is CASSLGQRNEKLFF. The CDR3 nucleotides read TGTGCCAGCAGCTTAGGACAGAGAAATGAAAAACTGTTTTTT.

Only a few counts were recorded for this clone. The chain has TRBV28 and TRBJ1-1; D not certain. Trimming removed 1 base at V and 7 bases at J, with 10 bases between. Germline V gives CDR1 MDHEN, CDR2 SYDVKM. This CDR3 region has 13 residues. The CDR3 DNA reads TGTGCCAGCAGTTTATTAGGCCACGGTGAAGCTTTCTTT. Translation: CASSLLGHGEAFF.

This rearrangement joins TRBV5-8 to TRBJ1-3; D ambiguous. Trimming cost V 2 bases and J 4 bases, with 13 bases left between them. The CDR3 loop spans 15 amino acids. Germline V gene lookup returns CDR1 SGHTS and CDR2 YDEGEE. The CDR3 region is CASSFSGSSGNTIYF. The CDR3 region has the DNA TGTGCCAGCAGCTTCAGTGGGTCTTCGGGAAACACCATATATTTT.

The V gene is TRBV1, the J gene TRBJ1-5. TRBV1 is a documented pseudogene. The CDR3 spans 15 residues. The CDR3, as DNA: TGCACCAGCAGCCCCGGGACGGAGAGCGGTCAGCCCCAGCATTTT. Its protein is CTSSPGTESGQPQHF.

The chain couples TRBV7-6 to TRBJ2-2, with unresolved D. Looked up from germline, CDR1 is SGHVS and CDR2 is FNYEAQ. The V end lost 5 bases, the J end lost 0 bases, and 13 bases lay between the germline ends. The CDR3 totals 16 residues. The DNA of the CDR3 is TGTGCCAGCAGCGCCCAATTGTACGCGAACACCGGGGAGCTGTTTTTT. Translated: CASSAQLYANTGELFF.

J is TRBJ2-7 and V is TRBV6-5, with D unclear. V was clipped by 8 bases and J by 0 bases, with 14 bases between them. Per germline, CDR1 MNHEY and CDR2 SVGAGI. The CDR3 length is 14 residues. The CDR3: CASSRTSSSYEQYF. The CDR3 region has the DNA TGTGCCAGCTCCCGGACGTCGAGCTCCTACGAGCAGTACTTC.

V is TRBV2 and J is TRBJ2-2, with 7 bases matching TRBD2. CDR1 is SNHLY, CDR2 FYNNEI, per germline. V gave up 4 bases and J gave up 5 bases; unmatched junction bases: 1. This CDR3 has 13 residues. CDR3 in DNA: TGTGCCAGCAGTGTGGGGGGGACCGGGGAGCTGTTTTTT. This sequence encodes CASSVGGTGELFF.

This chain links TRBV7-2 with TRBJ2-3; D unresolved. Germline assignment: CDR1 SGHTA and CDR2 FQGNSA. V lost 1 base to trimming and J lost 2 bases, with 13 bases between them. The CDR3 is 16 residues long. The CDR3, as DNA: TGTGCCAGCAGCTTAGAACTTTTCCGGGCCACAGATACGCAGTATTTT. This sequence encodes CASSLELFRATDTQYF.